These 18 T cell receptor beta chains originate from one sample sequenced in a study of early T cells in non-severe SARS-CoV-2 infection. TCRdb re-called the 5' RACE reads through MiXCR, storing one row per CDR3 protein. This table holds under 50,000 distinct CDR3 sequences, 20% to 25% found once. The sequencing used whole blood, collected at baseline. All receptors come from an adult who was a healthcare worker with PCR-confirmed SARS-CoV-2 infection or an uninfected control (not recorded which).

This clonotype was seen ten or more times. The chain is built from TRBV6-2 or TRBV6-3 and TRBJ2-3; TRBD2 matches 8 bases. The CDR3 is 19 amino acids. Per the germline V gene, CDR1 is MNHEY and CDR2 is SVGEGT. V was clipped by 6 bases and J by 3 bases; unmatched bases: 20. Written as DNA, the CDR3 is TGTGCCAGCAGAACCGCTTTTATGGGGCGGGGGGTGCGTACAGATACGCAGTATTTT. Translation gives CASRTAFMGRGVRTDTQYF.

This clonotype has only a few counts. The chain joins TRBV20-1 to TRBJ2-7; TRBD2 aligns across 8 bases. This CDR3 comprises 14 residues. Germline values: CDR1 DFQATT, CDR2 SNEGSKA (reference sequence). Trimming at V came to 1 base and at J to 2 bases, leaving 4 bases not matched to a gene. CDR3 in DNA: TGCAGTGCTAGAGGTAGCGGGGACACCTACGAGCAGTACTTC. It translates to CSARGSGDTYEQYF.

The chain combines TRBV10-2 with TRBJ2-5, with 9 nucleotides matching TRBD2. The CDR3 totals 13 residues. From germline, CDR1 is WSHSY and CDR2 SAAADI. With 6 bases clipped from V and 5 bases from J, the junction kept 4 bases outside the gene matches. As DNA, the CDR3 is TGCGCCAGCAGGGCTAGCGGGGAGGAGACCCAGTACTTC. Amino acid sequence: CASRASGEETQYF.

This clonotype was seen only a few times. The rearrangement links TRBV27 to TRBJ2-1, with unresolved D. The germline gives CDR1 MNHEY, CDR2 SMNVEV (reference sequence). V lost 5 bases and J 7 bases, leaving 9 bases between the germline ends. The CDR3 has 12 residues. CDR3 coding DNA: TGTGCCAGCAGTACCACCCGAAATGAGCAGTTCTTC. Its protein product is CASSTTRNEQFF.

The V and J genes are TRBV7-9 and TRBJ2-3, with D unresolved. Between the trimmed V and J ends, which lost 5 bases and 8 bases, there was a span of 17 bases. There are 14 residues in the CDR3. CDR1 is SEHNR, CDR2 FQNEAQ, per germline (reference sequence). The CDR3 sequence: CASSPPVEKATQYF. In DNA, the CDR3 is TGTGCCAGCAGCCCCCCAGTGGAGAAAGCTACGCAGTATTTT.

In its sample, this clonotype was seen a few times. This chain links TRBV7-9 with TRBJ1-4; D is unclear. Trimming took off 5 bases at V and 12 bases at J, with 13 bases between the two ends. CDR3 length equals 12 residues. Germline V gives CDR1 SEHNR, CDR2 FQNEAQ (reference sequence). In nucleotides, the CDR3 is TGTGCCAGCAGCGGTCGCTTGGAGGAACTGTTTTTT. Translated: CASSGRLEELFF.

This clonotype was observed many times. The J gene is TRBJ2-1, the V gene TRBV12-3 or TRBV12-4; a weak D match, TRBD2 (6 bases). The CDR3 is made up of 13 amino acids. With 0 bases removed from V and 10 bases from J, the gap between germline ends came to 10 bases. DNA for the CDR3: TGTGCCAGCAGTTTAGCGCGGGACGGGGAGCAGTTCTTC. Its protein is CASSLARDGEQFF.

The chain employs TRBV9 and TRBJ1-5; D perhaps matches TRBD1 (5 bases). The CDR3 runs 13 residues. The germline gives CDR1 SGDLS, CDR2 YYNGEE. Trimming left V 3 bases short and J 5 bases short, with 9 bases between. The CDR3 loop reads CASSAQEYQPQHF. Here the CDR3 DNA reads TGTGCCAGCAGCGCACAGGAGTATCAGCCCCAGCATTTT.

This clonotype was counted only a few times. The chain recombines TRBV7-2 with TRBJ1-5; D may be TRBD1 (6 bases). CDR1 SGHTA and CDR2 FQGNSA come from the germline V gene. V was clipped by 3 bases and J by 4 bases, with 13 bases between them. The length of the CDR3 is 15 residues. CDR3: CASSFRGSGNQPQHF. The CDR3 DNA sequence: TGTGCCAGCAGCTTTAGGGGGTCGGGAAATCAGCCCCAGCATTTT.

This clonotype is medium-sized. The chain recombines TRBV28 with TRBJ1-2, with 11 bases matching TRBD1. CDR3 size: 18 residues. Looked up from germline, CDR1 is MDHEN and CDR2 is SYDVKM. V was pared by 7 bases and J by 2 bases, with 15 bases of the junction left unmatched. Written as DNA, the CDR3 is TGTGCCAGCACTATACCCGGGACAGGGGGTCGAAGGAACTATGGCTACACCTTC. Translating gives CASTIPGTGGRRNYGYTF.

The chain combines TRBV5-4 with TRBJ1-1; 7 positions agree with TRBD1. The length of the CDR3 is 15 residues. Trimming removed 5 bases from V and 1 base from J; junction bases left unmatched: 8. CDR1 and CDR2 (germline): SGHNT, YYREEE (reference sequence). The CDR3 here is CASRLMTGKNTEAFF. The CDR3 bases are TGTGCCAGCAGGTTGATGACAGGGAAGAACACTGAAGCTTTCTTT.

The chain couples TRBV11-2 to TRBJ2-1; no reliable D call. This CDR3 has 15 amino acids. V lost 1 base, J lost 4 bases, and 11 bases lay in between. The germline V gene has CDR1 SGHAT and CDR2 FQNNGV. CDR3 region: CASSLVFQSYNEQFF. CDR3 sequence (DNA): TGTGCCAGCAGCTTAGTGTTCCAAAGTTACAATGAGCAGTTCTTC.

The V and J genes are TRBV10-3 and TRBJ2-4; 13 nucleotides agree with TRBD2. CDR3 size: 18 residues. The germline V gene encodes CDR1 ENHRY and CDR2 SYGVKD. V lost 3 bases, J lost 6 bases, and 11 bases stayed unmatched. Here the CDR3 DNA reads TGTGCCATCAGTGATCCGGGACTAGCGGGGTCTAAGGGAAACATTCAGTACTTC. It translates to CAISDPGLAGSKGNIQYF.

The chain recombines TRBV19 with TRBJ1-5, with a tentative D call TRBD1 (5 bases). The CDR3 loop spans 15 amino acids. The ends were cut back, 4 bases at V and 3 bases at J, with 13 bases in the middle. Germline CDR1 reads LNHDA; CDR2 reads SQIVND (reference sequence). In nucleotides, the CDR3 is TGTGCCAGTAGTACCTGGACACAAATCAATCAGCCCCAGCATTTT. Protein sequence: CASSTWTQINQPQHF.

This clonotype turned up a few times. The chain uses TRBV20-1 and TRBJ1-6; D gene ambiguous. The CDR3 spans 15 residues. Germline V gives CDR1 DFQATT, CDR2 SNEGSKA (reference sequence). Trimming took 1 base from V and 0 from J, leaving 7 bases between them. The CDR3 is CSARGESSYNSPLHF. The CDR3 nucleotides are TGCAGTGCTAGAGGTGAAAGCTCCTATAATTCACCCCTCCACTTT.

The chain links TRBV5-1 to TRBJ2-1; D remains ambiguous. CDR1 and CDR2 (germline): SGHRS, YFSETQ. V gave up 0 bases and J gave up 10 bases, with 8 bases separating them. This CDR3 region has 12 residues. The CDR3 loop reads CASSLVPREQFF. DNA of the CDR3: TGCGCCAGCAGCTTGGTCCCCCGCGAGCAGTTCTTC.

There are many counts of this clonotype. The genes are TRBV7-9 and TRBJ1-1, with no clear D. CDR1 is SEHNR, CDR2 FQNEAQ, per germline (reference sequence). The CDR3 spans 14 residues. Trimming took 3 bases from V and 1 from J, leaving 9 bases between them. The CDR3 is CASSLVAWNTEAFF. As DNA, the CDR3 is TGTGCCAGCAGCTTGGTTGCCTGGAACACTGAAGCTTTCTTT.

The table lists this clonotype with a few counts. The J gene is TRBJ2-5, the V gene TRBV24-1; possible D gene TRBD2, 6 bases. V was pared by 2 bases and J by 5 bases, with 23 bases between. Germline CDR1 and CDR2: KGHDR and SFDVKD. The CDR3 is 18 amino acids. The CDR3, as DNA: TGTGCCACCAGTGATTCGCCCTCAAGGTCAGGGAGGCGTGAGACCCAGTACTTC. Encoded protein: CATSDSPSRSGRRETQYF.